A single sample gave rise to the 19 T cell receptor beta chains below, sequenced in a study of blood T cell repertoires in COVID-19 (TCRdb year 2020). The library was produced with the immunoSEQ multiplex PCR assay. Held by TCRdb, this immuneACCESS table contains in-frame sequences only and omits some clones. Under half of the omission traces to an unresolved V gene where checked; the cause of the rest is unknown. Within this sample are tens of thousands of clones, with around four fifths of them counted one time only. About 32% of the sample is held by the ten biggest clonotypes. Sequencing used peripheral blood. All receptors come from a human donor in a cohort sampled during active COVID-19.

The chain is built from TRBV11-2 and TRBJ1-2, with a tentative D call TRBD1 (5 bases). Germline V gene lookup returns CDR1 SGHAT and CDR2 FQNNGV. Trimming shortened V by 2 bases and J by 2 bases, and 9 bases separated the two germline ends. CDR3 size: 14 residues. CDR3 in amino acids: CASSLPGRNYGYTF. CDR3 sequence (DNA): TGTGCCAGCAGCTTACCAGGGCGGAACTATGGCTACACCTTC. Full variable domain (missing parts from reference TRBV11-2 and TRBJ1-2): EAGVAQSPRYKIIEKRQSVAFWCNPISGHATLYWYQQILGQGPKLLIQFQNNGVVDDSQLPKDRFSAERLKGVDSTLKIQPAKLEDSAVYLCASSLPGRNYGYTFGSGTRLTVV.

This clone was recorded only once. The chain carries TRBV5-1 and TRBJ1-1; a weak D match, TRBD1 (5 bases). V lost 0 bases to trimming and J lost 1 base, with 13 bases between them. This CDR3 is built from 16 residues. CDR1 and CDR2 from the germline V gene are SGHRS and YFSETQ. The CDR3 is CASSLGGGVTNTEAFF. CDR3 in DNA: TGCGCCAGCAGCTTGGGCGGAGGGGTCACGAACACTGAAGCTTTCTTT.

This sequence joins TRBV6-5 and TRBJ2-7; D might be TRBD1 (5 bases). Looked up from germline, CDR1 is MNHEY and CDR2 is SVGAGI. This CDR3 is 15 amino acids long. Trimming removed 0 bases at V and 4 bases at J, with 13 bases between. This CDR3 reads CASSYSFGASYEQYF. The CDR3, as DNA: TGTGCCAGCAGTTACTCGTTTGGGGCTTCTTACGAGCAGTACTTC.

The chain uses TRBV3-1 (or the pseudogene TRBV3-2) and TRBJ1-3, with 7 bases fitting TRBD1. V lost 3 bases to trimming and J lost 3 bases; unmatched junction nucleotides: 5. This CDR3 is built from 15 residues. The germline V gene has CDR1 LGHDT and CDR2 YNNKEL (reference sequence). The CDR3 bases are TGTGCCAGCAGCCACAAACAGGGGCGTGGAAACACCATATATTTT. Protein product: CASSHKQGRGNTIYF.

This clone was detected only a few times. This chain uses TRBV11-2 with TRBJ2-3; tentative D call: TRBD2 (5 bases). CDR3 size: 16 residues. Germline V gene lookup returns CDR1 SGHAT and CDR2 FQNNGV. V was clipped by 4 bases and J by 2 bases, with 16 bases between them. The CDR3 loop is CASSWAPGWDTDTQYF. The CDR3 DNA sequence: TGTGCCAGCAGCTGGGCCCCGGGATGGGACACAGATACGCAGTATTTT.

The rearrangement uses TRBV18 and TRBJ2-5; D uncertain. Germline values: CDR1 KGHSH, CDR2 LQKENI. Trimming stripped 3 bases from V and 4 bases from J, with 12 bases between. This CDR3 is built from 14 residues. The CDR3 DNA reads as TGTGCCAGCTCACCTCTGCGCCCATCAGAGACCCAGTACTTC. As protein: CASSPLRPSETQYF.

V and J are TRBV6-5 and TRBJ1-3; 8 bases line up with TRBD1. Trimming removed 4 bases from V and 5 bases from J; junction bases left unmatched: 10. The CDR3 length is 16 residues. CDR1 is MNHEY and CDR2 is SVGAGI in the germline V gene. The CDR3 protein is CASSLVWQGARNTIYF. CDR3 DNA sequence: TGTGCCAGCAGTTTAGTTTGGCAGGGGGCGAGAAACACCATATATTTT.

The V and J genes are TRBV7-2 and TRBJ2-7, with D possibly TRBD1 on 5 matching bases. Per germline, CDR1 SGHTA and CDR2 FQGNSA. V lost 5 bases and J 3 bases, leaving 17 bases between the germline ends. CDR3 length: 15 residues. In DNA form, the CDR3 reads TGTGCCAGCAGCCTCAGCCCGGCGGACAACTACGAGCAGTACTTC. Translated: CASSLSPADNYEQYF.

CDR3 residues: CASSFSGAGELFF. The CDR3 coding sequence is TGTGCCAGCAGCTTTTCGGGGGCCGGGGAGCTGTTTTTT. The chain uses TRBV5-4 and TRBJ2-2; a possible D gene is TRBD2 (6 bases). This CDR3 region has 13 residues. CDR1 and CDR2 from the germline V gene are SGHNT and YYREEE (reference sequence). The V end was cut by 2 bases, the J end by 6 bases, with 8 bases between.

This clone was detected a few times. This CDR3 reads CASSQVASGGANTGELFF. For the CDR3, the DNA is TGTGCCAGCTCACAGGTAGCAAGCGGGGGAGCGAACACCGGGGAGCTGTTTTTT. The chain joins TRBV18 to TRBJ2-2; 8 nucleotides line up with TRBD2. Per the germline V gene, CDR1 is KGHSH and CDR2 is LQKENI. The CDR3 is 18 amino acids. The V segment lost 4 bases and the J segment 0 bases; nucleotides outside the gene matches: 10.

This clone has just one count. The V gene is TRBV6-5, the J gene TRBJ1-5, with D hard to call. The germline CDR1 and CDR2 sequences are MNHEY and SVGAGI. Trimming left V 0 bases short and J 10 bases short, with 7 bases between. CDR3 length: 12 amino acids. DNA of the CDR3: TGTGCCAGCAGTTACTCGACTGGTCCCCAGCATTTT. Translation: CASSYSTGPQHF.

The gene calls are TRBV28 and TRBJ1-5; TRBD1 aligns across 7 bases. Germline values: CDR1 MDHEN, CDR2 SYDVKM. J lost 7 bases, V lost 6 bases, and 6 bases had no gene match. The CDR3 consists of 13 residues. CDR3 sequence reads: CASRRTGGQPQHF. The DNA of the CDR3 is TGTGCCAGCAGGCGGACAGGAGGACAGCCCCAGCATTTT.

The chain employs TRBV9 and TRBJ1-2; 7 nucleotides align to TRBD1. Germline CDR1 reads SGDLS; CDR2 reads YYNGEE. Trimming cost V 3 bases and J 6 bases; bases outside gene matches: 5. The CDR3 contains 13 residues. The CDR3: CASSETGDHGYTF. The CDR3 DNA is TGTGCCAGCAGCGAAACAGGGGATCATGGCTACACCTTC.

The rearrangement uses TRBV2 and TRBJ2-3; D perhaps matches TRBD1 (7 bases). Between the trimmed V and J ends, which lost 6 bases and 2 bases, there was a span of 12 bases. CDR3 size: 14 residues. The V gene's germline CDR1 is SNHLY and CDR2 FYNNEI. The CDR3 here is CASRGGQYTDTQYF. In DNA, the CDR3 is TGTGCCAGCAGGGGGGGACAGTACACAGATACGCAGTATTTT.

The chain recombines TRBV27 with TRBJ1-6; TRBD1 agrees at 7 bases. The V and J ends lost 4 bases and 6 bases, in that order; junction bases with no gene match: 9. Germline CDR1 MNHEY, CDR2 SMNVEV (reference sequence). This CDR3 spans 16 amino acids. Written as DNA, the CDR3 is TGTGCCAGCAGTTCCACCCCACAGGGGCTTAATTCACCCCTCCACTTT. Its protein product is CASSSTPQGLNSPLHF.

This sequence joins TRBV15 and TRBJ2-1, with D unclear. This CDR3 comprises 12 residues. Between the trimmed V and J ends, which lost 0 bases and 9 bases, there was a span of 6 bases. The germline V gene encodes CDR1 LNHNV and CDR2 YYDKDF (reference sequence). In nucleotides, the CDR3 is TGTGCCACCAGCAGAGATGTGGCTGAGCAGTTCTTC. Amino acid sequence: CATSRDVAEQFF.

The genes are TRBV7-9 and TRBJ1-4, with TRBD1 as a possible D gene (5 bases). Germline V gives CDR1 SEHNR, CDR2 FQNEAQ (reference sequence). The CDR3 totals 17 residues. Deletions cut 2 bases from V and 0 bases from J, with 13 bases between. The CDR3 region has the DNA TGTGCCAGCAGCTTAAGGGGAGGAGATGCAACTAATGAAAAACTGTTTTTT. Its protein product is CASSLRGGDATNEKLFF. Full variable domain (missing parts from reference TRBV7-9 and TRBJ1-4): DTGVSQNPRHKITKRGQNVTFRCDPISEHNRLYWYRQTLGQGPEFLTYFQNEAQLEKSRLLSDRFSAERPKGSFSTLEIQRTEQGDSAMYLCASSLRGGDATNEKLFFGSGTQLSVL.

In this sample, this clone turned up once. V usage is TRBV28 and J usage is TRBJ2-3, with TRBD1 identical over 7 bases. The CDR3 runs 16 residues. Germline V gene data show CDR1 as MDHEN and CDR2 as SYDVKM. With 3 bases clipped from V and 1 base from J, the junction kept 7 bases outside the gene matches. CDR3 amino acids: CASSFVSGTGTDTQYF. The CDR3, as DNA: TGTGCCAGCAGTTTCGTCTCAGGGACAGGCACAGATACGCAGTATTTT.

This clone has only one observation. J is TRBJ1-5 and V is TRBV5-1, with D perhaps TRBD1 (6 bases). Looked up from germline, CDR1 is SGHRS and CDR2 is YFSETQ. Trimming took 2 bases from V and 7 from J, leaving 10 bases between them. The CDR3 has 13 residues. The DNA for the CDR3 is TGCGCCAGCAGCTTTGATAGGGGGCAGCCCCAGCATTTT. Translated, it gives CASSFDRGQPQHF.